These 21 T cell receptor beta chains originate from one sample sequenced in a study of early T cells in non-severe SARS-CoV-2 infection. MiXCR, run by TCRdb on the 5' RACE reads, gives a single entry per CDR3 protein. The data contain approximately 70,000 distinct CDR3 sequences, about 9% of them singletons. Sequences were derived from whole blood, sampled at baseline. The source of these receptors is an adult who was a healthcare worker with PCR-confirmed SARS-CoV-2 infection or an uninfected control (not recorded which).

This clonotype has more than one count but fewer than ten. V and J are TRBV7-2 and TRBJ2-1, with TRBD1 matching 8 bases. V shed 3 bases, J shed 7 bases, and the junction held 5 bases outside the gene matches. Germline-derived CDR1 and CDR2 are SGHTA and FQGNSA. CDR3 length: 14 amino acids. CDR3 sequence: CASSFQGAGNEQFF. The CDR3 DNA is TGTGCCAGCAGCTTCCAGGGGGCTGGAAATGAGCAGTTCTTC.

This clonotype was seen only a few times. The rearrangement links TRBV6-2 or TRBV6-3 to TRBJ2-7, with TRBD2 identical over 9 bases. J gave up 5 bases and V 6 bases, and 14 bases lay outside the gene matches. CDR3 length: 16 residues. Germline assignment: CDR1 MNHEY and CDR2 SVGEGT. CDR3 sequence reads: CASSLETGGRANEQYF. CDR3 sequence (DNA): TGTGCCAGCAGCTTAGAAACCGGCGGGAGGGCCAACGAGCAGTACTTC.

This clonotype occurred a few times. The chain has TRBV7-6 and TRBJ1-6, with D possibly being TRBD1 (6 bases). The CDR3 runs 15 residues. The V gene lost 5 bases and the J gene lost 8 bases, with 16 bases spanning the gap. CDR1 is SGHVS and CDR2 is FNYEAQ in the germline V gene. CDR3: CASSLRDIRDSPLHF. CDR3 bases: TGTGCCAGCAGCCTCCGGGACATAAGGGATTCACCCCTCCACTTT.

This clonotype has a handful of counts. The V call is TRBV13, the J call TRBJ1-6; possibly TRBD1 for D (6 bases). Trimming left V 6 bases short and J 10 bases short, with 10 bases between. The CDR3 has 12 residues. Germline lookup yields CDR1 PRHDT and CDR2 FYEKMQ (reference sequence). The CDR3 reads CASRRQVSPLHF. The CDR3, as DNA: TGTGCCAGCAGGCGACAGGTGTCACCCCTCCACTTT.

This clonotype was seen only a few times. The chain has TRBV7-3 and TRBJ2-3; D is unclear. V was shortened by 1 base and J by 4 bases, with 6 bases between the two germline ends. CDR1 and CDR2 from the germline V gene are SGHTA and FQGTGA. The CDR3 sequence is 13 residues long. CDR3 residues: CASSLIRPDTQYF. The CDR3 DNA reads TGTGCCAGCAGCTTAATACGGCCAGATACGCAGTATTTT.

This clonotype was recorded at least ten times. This chain joins TRBV18 and TRBJ1-2; the match to TRBD1 covers 10 bases. The CDR3 runs 15 residues. CDR1 and CDR2 (germline): KGHSH, LQKENI. V was pared by 4 bases and J by 8 bases, with 10 bases of the junction left unmatched. CDR3 DNA sequence: TGTGCCAGCTCACAATGGACAGGGGGAGCGATCGGCTACACCTTC. Protein product: CASSQWTGGAIGYTF.

The table lists this clonotype with many counts. The rearrangement joins TRBV3-1 to TRBJ2-1, with D uncertain. The CDR3 has 14 amino acids. Trimming took off 3 bases at V and 4 bases at J, with 10 bases between the two ends. Germline V gene data show CDR1 as LGHDT and CDR2 as YNNKEL (reference sequence). Here the CDR3 reads CASSHAVAYNEQFF. The CDR3 DNA reads TGTGCCAGCAGCCACGCCGTTGCTTACAATGAGCAGTTCTTC.

Ten or more counts support this clonotype. This chain connects TRBV24-1 to TRBJ2-1; D is perhaps TRBD1 (6 bases). Trimming took 4 bases from V and 6 from J, leaving 12 bases between them. The CDR3 contains 14 residues. CDR1 and CDR2 (germline): KGHDR, SFDVKD. CDR3 sequence reads: CATSDIGGSNEQFF. The DNA for the CDR3 is TGTGCCACCAGTGACATAGGGGGTTCCAATGAGCAGTTCTTC.

This clonotype was detected many times. The chain couples TRBV5-1 to TRBJ2-5; unclear D gene. Trimming took off 6 bases at V and 3 bases at J, with 3 bases between the two ends. The CDR3 is 10 residues long. Germline V lookup: CDR1 SGHRS, CDR2 YFSETQ. The CDR3 DNA is TGCGCCAGCAACGAAGAGACCCAGTACTTC. Translating it yields CASNEETQYF.

This clonotype was picked up a small number of times. The genes are TRBV20-1 and TRBJ2-7, with 10 nucleotides matching TRBD1. Germline CDR1 is DFQATT and CDR2 is SNEGSKA (reference sequence). The CDR3 contains 15 residues. Unmatched junction bases numbered 10, after V lost 4 bases and J lost 4 bases. The CDR3 DNA reads as TGCAGTGCTATTCCCGGGACAGGGGCCCAATACGAGCAGTACTTC. Encoded protein: CSAIPGTGAQYEQYF.

This clonotype was seen more than once but under ten times. The CDR3 is CASSSRTGTGAYNEQFF. The CDR3, as DNA: TGTGCCAGCAGCTCACGGACCGGGACAGGAGCCTACAATGAGCAGTTCTTC. The chain links TRBV3-1 to TRBJ2-1; TRBD1 matches at 8 bases. Trimming at V came to 5 bases and at J to 2 bases, leaving 11 bases not matched to a gene. Germline CDR1 is LGHDT and CDR2 is YNNKEL (reference sequence). The CDR3 extends over 17 amino acids.

The V and J genes are TRBV28 and TRBJ2-5, with D possibly being TRBD1 (5 bases). Per germline, CDR1 MDHEN and CDR2 SYDVKM. V lost 3 bases, J lost 5 bases, and 10 bases lay in between. The CDR3 consists of 13 residues. CDR3 sequence: CASSFQGTETQYF. The CDR3 nucleotides are TGTGCCAGCAGTTTCCAGGGTACGGAGACCCAGTACTTC. Together with reference TRBV28 and TRBJ2-5, the CDR3 gives the full variable domain: DVKVTQSSRYLVKRTGEKVFLECVQDMDHENMFWYRQDPGLGLRLIYFSYDVKMKEKGDIPEGYSVSREKKERFSLILESASTNQTSMYLCASSFQGTETQYFGPGTRLLVL.

This clonotype has a handful of counts. The chain carries TRBV29-1 and TRBJ2-7, with TRBD2 identical over 11 bases. Unmatched junction bases numbered 4, after V lost 7 bases and J lost 2 bases. The length of the CDR3 is 13 residues. CDR1 and CDR2 (germline): SQVTM, ANQGSEA. CDR3 region: CSAIAGGPYEQYF. DNA of the CDR3: TGCAGCGCCATAGCGGGAGGGCCCTACGAGCAGTACTTC.

The table lists this clonotype with a few counts. This chain joins TRBV11-2 and TRBJ1-6; D is ambiguous. V dropped 5 bases and J dropped 8 bases, with 25 bases sitting between them. The CDR3 totals 18 residues. Germline CDR1 is SGHAT and CDR2 is FQNNGV. The CDR3 DNA reads as TGTGCCAGCAGCCCAAGGATGGGGAGACACTCACCTTATTCACCCCTCCACTTT. Protein: CASSPRMGRHSPYSPLHF.

This clonotype was recorded a few times. The chain employs TRBV9 and TRBJ1-1; D not resolved. Germline V gene lookup returns CDR1 SGDLS and CDR2 YYNGEE. V dropped 4 bases and J dropped 11 bases, with 18 bases sitting between them. The CDR3 extends over 13 amino acids. The CDR3, as DNA: TGTGCCAGCAGCTCCTCCGCCGGGGTAAACGCTTTCTTT. Its translation is CASSSSAGVNAFF. Looking up the rest from reference TRBV9 and TRBJ1-1 gives the full variable domain: DSGVTQTPKHLITATGQRVTLRCSPRSGDLSVYWYQQSLDQGLQFLIQYYNGEERAKGNILERFSAQQFPDLHSELNLSSLELGDSALYFCASSSSAGVNAFFGQGTRLTVV.

This clonotype was picked up many times. The chain carries TRBV9 and TRBJ2-3; the D is unclear. This CDR3 is 13 amino acids long. From germline, CDR1 is SGDLS and CDR2 YYNGEE. The V end lost 0 bases, the J end lost 6 bases, and 8 bases lay between the germline ends. Here the CDR3 reads CASSVASSDTQYF. The CDR3 nucleotides are TGTGCCAGCAGCGTAGCCTCAAGCGATACGCAGTATTTT.

The table lists this clonotype with a few counts. The chain employs TRBV4-3 and TRBJ2-7; D possibly corresponds to TRBD2 (6 bases). Trimming stripped 0 bases from V and 1 base from J, with 19 bases between. Germline V CDR1 and CDR2: LGHNA, YSLEER. The CDR3 loop spans 18 amino acids. Here the CDR3 reads CASSQEGLLAADSYEQYF. CDR3 nucleotides: TGCGCCAGCAGCCAAGAGGGCTTACTAGCCGCCGATTCCTACGAGCAGTACTTC.

This clonotype was picked up a small number of times. The genes are TRBV6-2 or TRBV6-3 and TRBJ2-2; 8 nucleotides match TRBD1. The CDR3 totals 16 residues. Germline CDR1 MNHEY, CDR2 SVGEGT. V shed 7 bases, J shed 5 bases, and the junction held 12 bases outside the gene matches. The chain's CDR3 is CASTPGQGARTGELFF. The CDR3 DNA is TGTGCCAGCACCCCCGGGCAGGGGGCGAGGACCGGGGAGCTGTTTTTT.

Ten or more counts support this clonotype. The CDR3 DNA follows: TGTGCCAGCAGTTTAAGAACTGGGACAGGGAATAGCAATCAGCCCCAGCATTTT. As protein: CASSLRTGTGNSNQPQHF. This rearrangement joins TRBV27 to TRBJ1-5; 9 bases are a match to TRBD1. The CDR3 contains 18 residues. Germline CDR1 MNHEY, CDR2 SMNVEV (reference sequence). With V trimmed by 2 bases and J by 0 bases, 8 bases remained unmatched.

This clonotype was seen a few times. As DNA, the CDR3 is TGTGCCAGCAGTCCTGGACTAGCGGACGGGTACGAGCAGTACTTC. Encoded protein: CASSPGLADGYEQYF. The chain employs TRBV28 and TRBJ2-7, with 10 positions matching TRBD2. Germline trimming cut 5 bases from V and 4 bases from J; bases unmatched to any gene: 8. The CDR3 totals 15 residues. Germline V gene sequence: CDR1 MDHEN, CDR2 SYDVKM.

In this sample, this clonotype turned up a few times. V and J are TRBV5-4 and TRBJ2-1; 12 nucleotides align to TRBD2. Trimming at V came to 3 bases and at J to 6 bases, leaving 7 bases not matched to a gene. The germline CDR1 and CDR2 sequences are SGHNT and YYREEE (reference sequence). The CDR3 runs 16 residues. The CDR3 region has the DNA TGTGCCAGCAGCTGGAGGACTAGCGGGACCTCCAATGAGCAGTTCTTC. Its protein is CASSWRTSGTSNEQFF. The full variable domain, its missing parts supplied by reference TRBV5-4 and TRBJ2-1, is ETGVTQSPTHLIKTRGQQVTLRCSSQSGHNTVSWYQQALGQGPQFIFQYYREEENGRGNFPPRFSGLQFPNYSSELNVNALELDDSALYLCASSWRTSGTSNEQFFGPGTRLTVL.